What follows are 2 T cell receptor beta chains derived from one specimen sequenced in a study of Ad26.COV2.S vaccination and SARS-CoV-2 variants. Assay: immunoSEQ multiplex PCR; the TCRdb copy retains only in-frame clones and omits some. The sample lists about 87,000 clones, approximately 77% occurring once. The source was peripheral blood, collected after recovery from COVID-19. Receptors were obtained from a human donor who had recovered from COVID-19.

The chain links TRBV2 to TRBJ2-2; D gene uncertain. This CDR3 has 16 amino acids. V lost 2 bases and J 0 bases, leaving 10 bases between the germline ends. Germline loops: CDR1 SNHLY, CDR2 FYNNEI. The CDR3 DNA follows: TGTGCCAGCAGTGAACTCGGGCTTGCGAACACCGGGGAGCTGTTTTTT. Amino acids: CASSELGLANTGELFF.

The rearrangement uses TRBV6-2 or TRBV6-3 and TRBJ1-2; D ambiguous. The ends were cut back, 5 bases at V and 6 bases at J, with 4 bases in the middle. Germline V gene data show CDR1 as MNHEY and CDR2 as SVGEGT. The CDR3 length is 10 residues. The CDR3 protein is CASSHNGYTF. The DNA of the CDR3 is TGTGCCAGCAGTCACAATGGCTACACCTTC.